The TCR beta chain under discussion was sequenced for a study of blood T cells in healthy people across ages. This clonotype was found many times. Sample-barcoded 5' priming and a J-beta primer mix drove a second PCR of roughly 7 to 11 cycles. TCRdb fed the 5' RACE reads into MiXCR, producing one record per CDR3 protein. The data contain fewer than 950,000 distinct CDR3 sequences, 35% to 40% of them seen just once; the ten biggest clones take up 10% to 15%. This CDR3 comprises 13 residues. The V gene's germline CDR1 is MNHNY and CDR2 SVGAGI (reference sequence). Deletions cut 2 bases from V and 1 base from J, with 6 bases between. Researchers collected roughly 10 milliliters of peripheral blood from every single donor.

The sequence came from a man younger than 35 in good health. The chain employs TRBV6-6 and TRBJ2-7; D perhaps matches TRBD1 (5 bases). Sequencing input: blood. CDR3 region: CASSYQGSYEQYF. CDR3 nucleotides: TGTGCCAGCAGTTACCAGGGATCCTACGAGCAGTACTTC.